This record covers a single T cell receptor beta chain. This record comes from a study of cytomegalovirus exposure and HLA in healthy donors. A multiplex PCR was run with 60 Vbeta primers and 13 Jbeta primers. Generated by immunoSEQ multiplex PCR, the TCRdb table keeps only in-frame clones and is missing some. The data show roughly 190,000 clones, around 74% seen once. Germline CDR1 and CDR2: SEHNR and FQNEAQ (reference sequence). The CDR3 covers 13 residues. Trimming left V 3 bases short and J 1 base short, with 6 bases between. This chain links TRBV7-9 with TRBJ1-1; D is ambiguous. This receptor was identified in a female donor in good health and CMV-seronegative. The material sequenced was PBMCs. CDR3 amino acids: CASSLAGNTEAFF. For the CDR3, the DNA is TGTGCCAGCAGCTTGGCGGGGAACACTGAAGCTTTCTTT.